This TCR beta chain was retrieved from a study of technical replicates of blood from several donors. V trimming: 2 bases; J trimming: 5 bases; junction bases outside the gene matches: 6. Germline V gene sequence: CDR1 SGHRS, CDR2 YFSETQ. The CDR3 extends over 15 amino acids. Profiling relied on immunoSEQ multiplex PCR, and the TCRdb table lists in-frame clones only, not all of them. Altogether approximately 76,000 clones are present, around nine tenths being singletons, with the ten largest covering 0.25%. This clone was picked up one time. Sequences were obtained from T cells isolated from PBMCs. The chain is built from TRBV5-1 and TRBJ2-7; 11 bases align to TRBD1. The receptor was isolated from a human donor in good health. The CDR3 sequence is CASSFVDRGQDEQYF. CDR3 in DNA: TGCGCCAGCAGCTTCGTGGACAGGGGGCAGGACGAGCAGTACTTC. Looking up the rest from reference TRBV5-1 and TRBJ2-7 gives the full variable domain: KAGVTQTPRYLIKTRGQQVTLSCSPISGHRSVSWYQQTPGQGLQFLFEYFSETQRNKGNFPGRFSGRQFSNSRSEMNVSTLELGDSALYLCASSFVDRGQDEQYFGPGTRLTVT.